This is a list of T cell receptor beta chains from one sample in a study of blood T cell repertoires in COVID-19. Profiled with immunoSEQ multiplex PCR; TCRdb holds only in-frame clones, not every one. The table shows approximately 100,000 clones, with over 65% occurring only once. Input material: peripheral blood. These receptors originate from an older woman with acute or convalescent COVID-19. CDR3s include the opening cysteine and the closing phenylalanine or tryptophan. A D gene is named only where the DNA matches it firmly. Clone size is not always given. Where it is, it says once, few, many or a class for expanded clones.

clone_size j_call d_call v_call cdr3_nt cdr3_aa
NA TRBJ1-2 TRBD1 TRBV7-9 TGTGCCAGCAGCTCGACCAGAGGGACAGGGGGGGACTACACCTTC CASSSTRGTGGDYTF
NA TRBJ2-5 NA TRBV18 TGTGCCAGCTCACCACCCGCGGAGACCCAGTACTTC CASSPPAETQYF
NA TRBJ2-6 NA TRBV18 TGTGCCAGCTCAGCGGCCGATGTCTCTGGGGCCAACGTCCTGACTTTC CASSAADVSGANVLTF
NA TRBJ1-2 NA TRBV6-5 TGTGCCAGCAAGGAGAGGAACTATGGCTACACCTTC CASKERNYGYTF
NA TRBJ1-2 NA TRBV25-1 TGTGCCAGCAGTGCGGCCCCAGGGCCAGGTGGCTACACCTTC CASSAAPGPGGYTF
NA TRBJ1-2 TRBD1 TRBV5-1 TGCGCCAGCAGCTTGGCCCCGGGACAGGGCTTATACGGCTACACCTTC CASSLAPGQGLYGYTF
NA TRBJ2-5 TRBD2 TRBV7-9 TGTGCCAGCAGCCGAACCCAGGGACTAGTAGTTGAGACCCAGTACTTC CASSRTQGLVVETQYF
NA TRBJ1-3 NA TRBV29-1 TGCAGCGTCAAATTCGGGGGAAACACCATATATTTT CSVKFGGNTIYF
NA TRBJ1-2 NA TRBV6-1 TGTGCCAGCAGTGAACTCGCGACAGTCTATGGCTACACCTTC CASSELATVYGYTF
NA TRBJ2-1 TRBD2 TRBV29-1 TGCAGCGGGAGGACTAGCGGGAGCTCCTACAATGAGCAGTTCTTC CSGRTSGSSYNEQFF
NA TRBJ2-1 TRBD2 TRBV5-6 TGTGCCAGCAGCTTGGCTAGCGGGAGGGGGGATGAGCAGTTCTTC CASSLASGRGDEQFF
NA TRBJ2-1 NA TRBV19 TGTGCCAGTAGTATTAGCTCCTACAATGAGCAGTTCTTC CASSISSYNEQFF
NA TRBJ1-2 NA TRBV3-1/TRBV3-2 TGTGCCAGCAGCCAATCGGGGAATGGCTACACCTTC CASSQSGNGYTF
once TRBJ2-2 TRBD1 TRBV7-7 TGTGCCAGCAGCTTAAGACAGGGGACGGGCACCGGGGAGCTGTTTTTT CASSLRQGTGTGELFF
NA TRBJ1-2 NA TRBV29-1 TGCAGCGTTGCGGACTACTATGGCTACACCTTC CSVADYYGYTF
NA TRBJ2-6 TRBD2 TRBV6-5 TGTGCCAGCAAAACCGGGGGGACCGGGGCCAACGTCCTGACTTTC CASKTGGTGANVLTF
NA TRBJ1-2 TRBD1 TRBV2 TGTGCCAGCAGTCCGGGACAGGGGTATGGCTACACCTTC CASSPGQGYGYTF
NA TRBJ2-2 NA TRBV21-1 TGTGCCAGCAGCAAAGTTGGGGCACTTAACACCGGGGAGCTGTTTTTT CASSKVGALNTGELFF
NA TRBJ1-4 TRBD1 TRBV18 TGTGCCAGCTCACCACGCAGGGGGGAGGATGAAAAACTGTTTTTT CASSPRRGEDEKLFF
NA TRBJ2-2 NA TRBV11-3 TGTGCCAGCAGCTTTATGAGTAAAGCCGGGGAGCTGTTTTTT CASSFMSKAGELFF
NA TRBJ1-1 TRBD1 TRBV5-1 TGCGCCAGCAGCTCGGGTCCGGTCCGAACAGGGGGCACTGAAGCTTTCTTT CASSSGPVRTGGTEAFF
NA TRBJ2-4 NA TRBV4-1 TGCGCCAGCAGCCAATTGGATTGGGGGCAGGGAAACATTCAGTACTTC CASSQLDWGQGNIQYF
NA TRBJ2-1 TRBD2 TRBV6-2/TRBV6-3 TGTGCCAGCAGTGCTCCTCCGACTAGCGGGAGCAATGAGCAGTTCTTC CASSAPPTSGSNEQFF
NA TRBJ2-3 TRBD1 TRBV2 TGTGCCAGCAGGACGACAGGGGTTGCCGGTACGCAGTATTTT CASRTTGVAGTQYF
NA TRBJ2-2 NA TRBV7-9 TGTGCCAGCAGCTTCGGGGTGAACACCGGGGAGCTGTTTTTT CASSFGVNTGELFF
NA TRBJ2-2 NA TRBV10-3 TGTGCCATCAGTGATGGGGCATCGACCGGGGAGCTGTTTTTT CAISDGASTGELFF
NA TRBJ1-2 NA TRBV5-1 TGCGCCAGCAGCAAATCCCCCGGGGGGGAGGATGGCTACACCTTC CASSKSPGGEDGYTF